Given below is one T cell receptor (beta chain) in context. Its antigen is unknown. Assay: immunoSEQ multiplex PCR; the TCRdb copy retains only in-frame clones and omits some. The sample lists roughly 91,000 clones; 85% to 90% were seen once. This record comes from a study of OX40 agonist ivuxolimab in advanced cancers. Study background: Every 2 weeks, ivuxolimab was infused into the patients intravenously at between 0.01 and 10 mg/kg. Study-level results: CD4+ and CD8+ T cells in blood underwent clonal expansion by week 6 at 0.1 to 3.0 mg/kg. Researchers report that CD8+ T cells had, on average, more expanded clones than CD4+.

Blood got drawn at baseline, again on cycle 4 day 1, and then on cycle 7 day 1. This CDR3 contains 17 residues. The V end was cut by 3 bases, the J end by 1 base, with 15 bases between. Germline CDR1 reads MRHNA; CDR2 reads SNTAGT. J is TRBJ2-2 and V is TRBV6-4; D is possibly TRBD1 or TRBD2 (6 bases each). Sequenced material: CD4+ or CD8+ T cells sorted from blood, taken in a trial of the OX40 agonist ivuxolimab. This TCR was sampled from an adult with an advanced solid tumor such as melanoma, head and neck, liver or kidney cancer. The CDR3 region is CASSESGATRNTGELFF. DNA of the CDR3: TGTGCCAGCAGTGAATCGGGGGCTACTAGGAACACCGGGGAGCTGTTTTTT.